Below, 20 T cell receptor beta chains from the same sample are listed, as sequenced in a study of blood T cell repertoires in COVID-19. Some clones are missing from TCRdb's copy, which holds only in-frame ones; the method was immunoSEQ multiplex PCR. Here the sample spans 60,000 to 90,000 clones, about 85% being singletons. The sequenced material came from peripheral blood. The receptors were sampled from a man between 60 and 75 years old with COVID-19, enrolled during active disease.

The chain is built from TRBV9 and TRBJ1-2, with TRBD1 as a possible D gene (5 bases). This CDR3 contains 16 residues. Trimming left V 0 bases short and J 1 base short, with 13 bases between. CDR1 is SGDLS and CDR2 is YYNGEE in the germline V gene. The chain's CDR3 is CASSVVSPGLNYGYTF. Written as DNA, the CDR3 is TGTGCCAGCAGCGTAGTATCCCCAGGGCTTAACTATGGCTACACCTTC.

The chain is built from TRBV11-2 and TRBJ2-7, with TRBD2 identical over 10 bases. The germline V gene encodes CDR1 SGHAT and CDR2 FQNNGV. The CDR3 totals 15 residues. The trim removed 5 bases at V and 6 bases at J, leaving 10 bases unmatched. The chain's CDR3 is CASSPGTSVSIEQYF. As DNA, the CDR3 is TGTGCCAGCAGCCCCGGGACTAGCGTATCTATCGAGCAGTACTTC.

This clone has a single count. The rearrangement uses TRBV20-1 and TRBJ1-1, with D uncertain. The CDR3 consists of 11 residues. Trimming left V 5 bases short and J 3 bases short, with 7 bases between. CDR1 is DFQATT, CDR2 SNEGSKA, per germline (reference sequence). The CDR3 protein is CSAAEDTEAFF. In DNA form, the CDR3 reads TGCAGTGCTGCCGAGGACACTGAAGCTTTCTTT.

V usage is TRBV19 and J usage is TRBJ2-2; 8 nucleotides line up with TRBD1. CDR1 is LNHDA and CDR2 is SQIVND in the germline V gene (reference sequence). The V gene end was trimmed by 3 bases and the J gene end by 4 bases; junction bases not matched to a gene: 7. The CDR3 length is 16 residues. The CDR3 DNA sequence: TGTGCCAGTAGTATCGACCGGACAGGGCGCACCGGGGAGCTGTTTTTT. This translates into CASSIDRTGRTGELFF.

The V call is TRBV18, the J call TRBJ1-1; D may be TRBD1 (6 bases). Trimming removed 3 bases at V and 0 bases at J, with 11 bases between. This CDR3 has 15 amino acids. Germline loops: CDR1 KGHSH, CDR2 LQKENI. In DNA form, the CDR3 reads TGTGCCAGCTCACCCAAGACAGGTATGAACACTGAAGCTTTCTTT. Protein sequence: CASSPKTGMNTEAFF.

The chain uses TRBV12-5 and TRBJ1-1; 8 bases match TRBD1. Losses at the gene ends were 5 bases for V and 8 bases for J; bases not matched to a gene: 16. This CDR3 has 16 amino acids. CDR1 LGHNT and CDR2 FRNRAP come from the germline V gene. CDR3 nucleotide sequence: TGTGCTAGTGGTCGCTGGACAGGGCGCGCTCGCAGGGAAGCTTTCTTT. Translated: CASGRWTGRARREAFF.

The sample holds one count of this clone. The chain recombines TRBV24-1 with TRBJ2-3; D not resolved. Trimming took 1 base from V and 8 from J, leaving 3 bases between them. Germline assignment: CDR1 KGHDR and CDR2 SFDVKD. The CDR3 runs to 11 residues. The CDR3 sequence: CATSDFSTQYF. CDR3 coding DNA: TGTGCCACCAGTGATTTTAGTACGCAGTATTTT.

This clone was picked up one time. The chain has TRBV6-5 and TRBJ1-5, with TRBD1 matching 7 bases. The CDR3 runs 14 residues. Trimming removed 7 bases from V and 7 bases from J; junction bases left unmatched: 10. Germline V gene data show CDR1 as MNHEY and CDR2 as SVGAGI. The CDR3 bases are TGTGCCAGCACTCCAAACAGGGGTAGGCAGCCCCAGCATTTT. Amino acids: CASTPNRGRQPQHF.

The V gene is TRBV18, the J gene TRBJ1-1; 10 bases agree with TRBD1. This CDR3 comprises 13 residues. J gave up 11 bases and V 3 bases, and 6 bases lay outside the gene matches. Germline V gene sequence: CDR1 KGHSH, CDR2 LQKENI. In nucleotides, the CDR3 is TGTGCCAGCTCACCTCCGGGACAGGGGAACGCTTTCTTT. It yields the protein CASSPPGQGNAFF.

The rearrangement links TRBV18 to TRBJ2-3, with 8 bases aligning to TRBD2. The CDR3 is 16 amino acids. V shed 1 base, J shed 1 base, and the junction held 4 bases outside the gene matches. Germline CDR1 and CDR2: KGHSH and LQKENI. The CDR3 nucleotides read TGTGCCAGCTCACCACGTTTGCGGGGGGGCACAGATACGCAGTATTTT. Amino acids: CASSPRLRGGTDTQYF.

The CDR3 DNA follows: TGTGCCAGCAGGTACGGCCGACAAGAAAAACTGTTTTTT. Protein product: CASRYGRQEKLFF. The chain uses TRBV6-5 and TRBJ1-4; no clear D gene. Trimming left V 6 bases short and J 8 bases short, with 13 bases between. CDR1 and CDR2 (germline): MNHEY, SVGAGI. The CDR3 is 13 residues long.

CDR3 sequence (DNA): TGTGCCAGCAGTCCAACCGGGACTAACACCTACGAGCAGTACTTC. This sequence encodes CASSPTGTNTYEQYF. The gene calls are TRBV6-5 and TRBJ2-7; the match to TRBD2 covers 7 bases. The CDR3 consists of 15 residues. Germline V gives CDR1 MNHEY, CDR2 SVGAGI. The J segment lost 2 bases and the V segment lost 5 bases, leaving 9 bases of the junction unmatched.

V usage is TRBV5-6 and J usage is TRBJ2-7; 7 positions agree with TRBD1. V was clipped by 3 bases and J by 2 bases; unmatched bases: 5. The CDR3 runs 14 residues. In germline, CDR1 is SGHDT, CDR2 YYEEEE. The CDR3 DNA follows: TGTGCCAGCAGCTCGGGACAGAAGGCCTACGAGCAGTACTTC. Protein: CASSSGQKAYEQYF.

V is TRBV2 and J is TRBJ1-1; 8 bases line up with TRBD1. CDR1 and CDR2 (germline): SNHLY, FYNNEI. The CDR3 runs 16 residues. The V and J ends lost 3 bases and 1 base, in that order; junction bases with no gene match: 7. DNA of the CDR3: TGTGCCAGCAGTGAGGCAGGGGGCTGGCGGAACACTGAAGCTTTCTTT. Translating gives CASSEAGGWRNTEAFF.

This chain connects TRBV18 to TRBJ2-1, with D possibly being TRBD1 (6 bases). Looked up from germline, CDR1 is KGHSH and CDR2 is LQKENI. Trimming removed 4 bases at V and 1 base at J, with 11 bases between. The CDR3 has 15 amino acids. The DNA of the CDR3 is TGTGCCAGCTCACGATCTCAGGGGTCCTACAATGAGCAGTTCTTC. It yields the protein CASSRSQGSYNEQFF.

The rearrangement joins TRBV25-1 to TRBJ2-1; 10 nucleotides agree with TRBD2. Germline V CDR1 and CDR2: MGHDK, SYGVNS. Losses at the gene ends were 8 bases for V and 13 bases for J; bases not matched to a gene: 8. CDR3 length: 12 residues. The CDR3 nucleotides read TGTGCCAGCTCTCTAGCGGGAGTAAGCCAGTTCTTC. It translates to CASSLAGVSQFF.

This clone has a single count. The V gene is TRBV5-4, the J gene TRBJ1-4; 7 nucleotides match TRBD1. CDR3 length: 17 residues. Germline V gene data show CDR1 as SGHNT and CDR2 as YYREEE (reference sequence). J lost 7 bases, V lost 4 bases, and 16 bases had no gene match. CDR3 in DNA: TGTGCCAGCAGCGCTGGACAGGACCAAACTAGCCCTGAAAAACTGTTTTTT. Translation: CASSAGQDQTSPEKLFF. The full variable domain, completed using reference TRBV5-4 and TRBJ1-4, is ETGVTQSPTHLIKTRGQQVTLRCSSQSGHNTVSWYQQALGQGPQFIFQYYREEENGRGNFPPRFSGLQFPNYSSELNVNALELDDSALYLCASSAGQDQTSPEKLFFGSGTQLSVL.

This chain joins TRBV5-1 and TRBJ1-2; 8 bases line up with TRBD1. This CDR3 has 18 residues. Germline values: CDR1 SGHRS, CDR2 YFSETQ. Trimming took 0 bases from V and 3 from J; bases not matched to a gene: 13. CDR3 loop: CASSLGSFGAGGDYGYTF. CDR3 DNA: TGCGCCAGCAGCTTGGGCTCGTTCGGCGCAGGGGGCGACTATGGCTACACCTTC.

V gene TRBV18 combines with J gene TRBJ2-2, with TRBD2 matching 8 bases. This CDR3 has 16 residues. The trim removed 2 bases at V and 0 bases at J, leaving 2 bases unmatched. Germline V gives CDR1 KGHSH, CDR2 LQKENI. The CDR3 here is CASSPAGGANTGELFF. CDR3 nucleotides: TGTGCCAGCTCACCAGCGGGGGGCGCGAACACCGGGGAGCTGTTTTTT.

The chain is built from TRBV9 and TRBJ2-2, with D perhaps matching TRBD1 (6 bases). This CDR3 contains 14 residues. Trimming took off 0 bases at V and 5 bases at J, with 8 bases between the two ends. Germline V gene data show CDR1 as SGDLS and CDR2 as YYNGEE. Written as DNA, the CDR3 is TGTGCCAGCAGCGTAGGGGGACAAACCGGGGAGCTGTTTTTT. Protein: CASSVGGQTGELFF.